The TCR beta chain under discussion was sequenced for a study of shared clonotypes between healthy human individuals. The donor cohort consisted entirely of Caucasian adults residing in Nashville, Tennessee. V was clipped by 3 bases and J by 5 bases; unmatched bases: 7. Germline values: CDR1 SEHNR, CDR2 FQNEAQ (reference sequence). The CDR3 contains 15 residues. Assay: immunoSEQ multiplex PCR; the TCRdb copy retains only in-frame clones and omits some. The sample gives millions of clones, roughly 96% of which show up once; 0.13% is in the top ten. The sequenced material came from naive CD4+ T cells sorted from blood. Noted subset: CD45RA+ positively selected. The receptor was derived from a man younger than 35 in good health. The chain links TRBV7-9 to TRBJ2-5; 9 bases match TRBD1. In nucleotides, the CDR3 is TGTGCCAGCAGCTTGGGACAGGGTATTATTGAGACCCAGTACTTC. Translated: CASSLGQGIIETQYF.